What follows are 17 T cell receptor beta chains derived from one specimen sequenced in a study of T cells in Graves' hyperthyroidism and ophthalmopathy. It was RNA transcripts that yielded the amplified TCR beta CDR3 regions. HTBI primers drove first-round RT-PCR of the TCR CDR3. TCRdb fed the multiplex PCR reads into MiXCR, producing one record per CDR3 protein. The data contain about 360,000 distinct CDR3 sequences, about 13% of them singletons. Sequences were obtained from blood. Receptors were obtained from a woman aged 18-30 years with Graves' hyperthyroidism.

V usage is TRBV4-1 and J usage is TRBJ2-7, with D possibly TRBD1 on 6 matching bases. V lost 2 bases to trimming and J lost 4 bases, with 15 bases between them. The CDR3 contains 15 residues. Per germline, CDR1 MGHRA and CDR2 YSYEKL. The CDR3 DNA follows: TGCGCCAGCAGCCAATCAGACAGGCCAAAATACGAGCAGTACTTC. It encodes CASSQSDRPKYEQYF.

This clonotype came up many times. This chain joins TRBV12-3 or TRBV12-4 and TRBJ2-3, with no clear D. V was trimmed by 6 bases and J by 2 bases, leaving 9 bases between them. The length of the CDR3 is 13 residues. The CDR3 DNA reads TGTGCCAGCAGCCCTTCAGCCACAGATACGCAGTATTTT. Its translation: CASSPSATDTQYF.

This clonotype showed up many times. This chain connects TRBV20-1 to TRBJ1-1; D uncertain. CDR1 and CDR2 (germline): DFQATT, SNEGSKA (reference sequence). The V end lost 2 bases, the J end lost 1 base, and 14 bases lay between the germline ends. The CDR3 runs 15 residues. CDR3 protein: CSARRGSETNTEAFF. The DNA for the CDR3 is TGCAGTGCTAGACGAGGGAGCGAGACGAACACTGAAGCTTTCTTT.

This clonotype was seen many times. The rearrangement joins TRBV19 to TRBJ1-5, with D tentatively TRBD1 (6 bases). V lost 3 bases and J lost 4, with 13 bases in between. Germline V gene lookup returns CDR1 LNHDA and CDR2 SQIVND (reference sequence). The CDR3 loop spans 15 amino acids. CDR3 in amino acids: CASSMENRANQPQHF. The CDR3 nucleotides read TGTGCCAGTAGTATGGAGAACAGGGCGAATCAGCCCCAGCATTTT. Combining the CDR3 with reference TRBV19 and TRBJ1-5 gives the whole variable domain DGGITQSPKYLFRKEGQNVTLSCEQNLNHDAMYWYRQDPGQGLRLIYYSQIVNDFQKGDIAEGYSVSREKKESFPLTVTSAQKNPTAFYLCASSMENRANQPQHFGDGTRLSIL.

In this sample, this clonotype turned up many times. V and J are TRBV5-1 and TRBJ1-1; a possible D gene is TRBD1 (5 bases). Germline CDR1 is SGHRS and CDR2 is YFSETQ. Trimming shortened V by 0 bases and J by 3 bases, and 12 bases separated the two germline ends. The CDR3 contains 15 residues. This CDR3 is CASSLGPGGDTEAFF. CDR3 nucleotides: TGCGCCAGCAGCTTGGGGCCTGGGGGGGACACTGAAGCTTTCTTT.

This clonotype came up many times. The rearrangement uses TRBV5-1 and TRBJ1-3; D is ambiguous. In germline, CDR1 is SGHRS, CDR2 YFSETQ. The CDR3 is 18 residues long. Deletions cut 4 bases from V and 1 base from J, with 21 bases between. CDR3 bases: TGCGCCAGCAGCCCGGAGGGCCCAGCCGTCAGATCTGGAAACACCATATATTTT. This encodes CASSPEGPAVRSGNTIYF. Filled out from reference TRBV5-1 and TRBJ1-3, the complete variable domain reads KAGVTQTPRYLIKTRGQQVTLSCSPISGHRSVSWYQQTPGQGLQFLFEYFSETQRNKGNFPGRFSGRQFSNSRSEMNVSTLELGDSALYLCASSPEGPAVRSGNTIYFGEGSWLTVV.

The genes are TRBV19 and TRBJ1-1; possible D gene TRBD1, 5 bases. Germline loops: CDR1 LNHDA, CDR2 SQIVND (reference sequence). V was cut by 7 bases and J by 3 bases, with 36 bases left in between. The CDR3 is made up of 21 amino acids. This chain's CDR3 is CASNLRGVVPYSTSEDTEAFF. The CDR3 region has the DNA TGTGCCAGTAATCTGAGGGGAGTTGTCCCCTATTCTACCAGTGAGGACACTGAAGCTTTCTTT.

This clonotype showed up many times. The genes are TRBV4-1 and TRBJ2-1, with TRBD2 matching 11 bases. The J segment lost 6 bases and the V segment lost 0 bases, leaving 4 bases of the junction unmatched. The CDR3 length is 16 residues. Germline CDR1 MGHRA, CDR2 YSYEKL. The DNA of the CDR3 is TGCGCCAGCAGCCAAGATTGGCTAGCGGGGGGCAATGAGCAGTTCTTC. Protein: CASSQDWLAGGNEQFF.

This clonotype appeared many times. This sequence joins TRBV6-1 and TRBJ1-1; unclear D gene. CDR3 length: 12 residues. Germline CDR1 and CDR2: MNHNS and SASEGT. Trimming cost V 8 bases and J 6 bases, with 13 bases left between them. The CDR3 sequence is CASGQNSAEAFF. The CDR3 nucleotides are TGTGCCAGCGGTCAGAACAGCGCTGAAGCTTTCTTT.

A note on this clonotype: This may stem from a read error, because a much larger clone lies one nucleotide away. The CDR3 DNA reads TGTGCCAGCAGTCCCCGACACCCCTGCAATGAGCAGTTCTTC. Amino acids: CASSPRHPCNEQFF. V and J are TRBV12-3 or TRBV12-4 and TRBJ2-1; no definite D call. The CDR3 length is 14 residues. The V and J ends lost 5 bases and 6 bases respectively, with 14 bases between them.

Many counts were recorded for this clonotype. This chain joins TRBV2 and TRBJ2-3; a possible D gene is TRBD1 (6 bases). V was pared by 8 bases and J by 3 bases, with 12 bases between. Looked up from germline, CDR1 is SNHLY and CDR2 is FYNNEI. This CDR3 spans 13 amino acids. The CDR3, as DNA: TGTGCCAGCCGTCCAGGGGCAACAGATACGCAGTATTTT. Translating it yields CASRPGATDTQYF.

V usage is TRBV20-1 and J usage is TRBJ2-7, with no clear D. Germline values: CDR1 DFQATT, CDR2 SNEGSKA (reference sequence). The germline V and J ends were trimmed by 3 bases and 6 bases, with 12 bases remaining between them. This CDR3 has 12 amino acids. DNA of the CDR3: TGCAGTGCTAGCAGAGTGGCGAGCGAGCAGTACTTC. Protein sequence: CSASRVASEQYF.

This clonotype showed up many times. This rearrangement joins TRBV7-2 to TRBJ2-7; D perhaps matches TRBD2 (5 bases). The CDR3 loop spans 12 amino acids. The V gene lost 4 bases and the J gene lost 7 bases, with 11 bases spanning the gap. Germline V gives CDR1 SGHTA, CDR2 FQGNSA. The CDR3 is CASSSGYGEQYF. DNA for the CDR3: TGTGCCAGCAGCTCGGGGTATGGGGAGCAGTACTTC.

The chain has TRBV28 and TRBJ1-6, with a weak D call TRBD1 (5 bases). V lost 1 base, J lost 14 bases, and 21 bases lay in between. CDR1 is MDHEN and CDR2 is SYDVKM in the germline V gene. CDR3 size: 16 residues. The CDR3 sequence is CASSLYQGGSLEALHF. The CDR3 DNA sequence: TGTGCCAGCAGTTTATACCAGGGTGGGAGTCTTGAGGCCCTCCACTTT. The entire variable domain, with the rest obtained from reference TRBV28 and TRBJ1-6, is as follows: DVKVTQSSRYLVKRTGEKVFLECVQDMDHENMFWYRQDPGLGLRLIYFSYDVKMKEKGDIPEGYSVSREKKERFSLILESASTNQTSMYLCASSLYQGGSLEALHFGNGTRLTVT.

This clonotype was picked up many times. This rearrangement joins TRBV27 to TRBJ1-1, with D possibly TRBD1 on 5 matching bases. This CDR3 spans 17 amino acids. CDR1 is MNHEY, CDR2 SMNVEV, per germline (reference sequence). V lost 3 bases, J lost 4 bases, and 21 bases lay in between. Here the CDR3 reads CASSFSSVGVYSTEAFF. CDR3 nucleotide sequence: TGTGCCAGCAGTTTCTCATCTGTGGGGGTTTATAGCACTGAAGCTTTCTTT.

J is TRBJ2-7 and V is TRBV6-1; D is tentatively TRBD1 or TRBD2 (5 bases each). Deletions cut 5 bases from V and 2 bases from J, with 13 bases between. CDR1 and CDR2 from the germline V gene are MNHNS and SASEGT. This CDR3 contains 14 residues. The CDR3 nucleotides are TGTGCCAGCAGTCAAAGGGACGGGGCCTACGAGCAGTACTTC. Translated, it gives CASSQRDGAYEQYF.

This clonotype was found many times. CDR3 DNA: TGTGCCAGCAGCTTAAGCGGGAGGTCAATCTACAATGAGCAGTTCTTC. This gives the protein CASSLSGRSIYNEQFF. This chain uses TRBV7-8 with TRBJ2-1, with 9 nucleotides matching TRBD2. The CDR3 has 16 residues. V lost 2 bases, J lost 3 bases, and 5 bases stayed unmatched. Germline CDR1 and CDR2: SGHVS and FQNEAQ. The full variable domain, with the rest looked up from reference TRBV7-8 and TRBJ2-1, is GAGVSQSPRYKVAKRGQDVALRCDPISGHVSLFWYQQALGQGPEFLTYFQNEAQLDKSGLPSDRFFAERPEGSVSTLKIQRTQQEDSAVYLCASSLSGRSIYNEQFFGPGTRLTVL.